Each of the 8 T cell receptor beta chains below was sequenced from the same sample in a study of cytomegalovirus exposure and HLA in healthy donors. It was with 60 Vbeta and 13 Jbeta primers that the PCR ran. The repertoire was sequenced with immunoSEQ multiplex PCR; TCRdb's copy has only in-frame clones and lacks some. This table holds 75,000 to 100,000 clones, roughly 79% found once. What was sequenced was PBMCs. Receptor source: a female donor in good health and CMV-seropositive.

V usage is TRBV4-3 and J usage is TRBJ2-7; the D gene is possibly TRBD1 (5 bases). The CDR3 has 15 residues. V lost 0 bases and J 3 bases, leaving 12 bases between the germline ends. CDR1 LGHNA and CDR2 YSLEER come from the germline V gene. This CDR3 is CASSQDWAGIYEQYF. CDR3 sequence (DNA): TGCGCCAGCAGCCAAGATTGGGCAGGGATCTACGAGCAGTACTTC.

V gene TRBV6-5 combines with J gene TRBJ2-5; no definite D call. The end of the DNA fits TRBJ2-7 better, so the J call may be wrong. Germline assignment: CDR1 MNHEY and CDR2 SVGAGI. This CDR3 comprises 11 residues. The chain's CDR3 is CASSRLDEQYF. DNA of the CDR3: TGTGCCAGCAGTAGGCTAGACGAGCAGTACTTC.

This clone was observed a few times. This rearrangement joins TRBV28 to TRBJ1-2; 9 nucleotides match TRBD1. CDR3 length: 14 residues. Germline CDR1 and CDR2: MDHEN and SYDVKM. With V trimmed by 5 bases and J by 3 bases, 4 bases remained unmatched. CDR3 amino acids: CASSRTGAYYGYTF. As DNA, the CDR3 is TGTGCCAGCAGTCGGACAGGGGCCTACTATGGCTACACCTTC.

V and J are TRBV14 and TRBJ2-1; 8 bases align to TRBD1. The V and J ends lost 4 bases and 3 bases, in that order; junction bases with no gene match: 5. Germline V lookup: CDR1 SGHDN, CDR2 FVKESK. The CDR3 runs 15 residues. CDR3 in amino acids: CASSRRTGNYNEQFF. CDR3 DNA sequence: TGTGCCAGCAGCCGTCGGACAGGGAACTACAATGAGCAGTTCTTC. Variable domain in full (rest from reference TRBV14 and TRBJ2-1): EAGVTQFPSHSVIEKGQTVTLRCDPISGHDNLYWYRRVMGKEIKFLLHFVKESKQDESGMPNNRFLAERTGGTYSTLKVQPAELEDSGVYFCASSRRTGNYNEQFFGPGTRLTVL.

This clone was observed a single time. The V and J genes are TRBV2 and TRBJ1-5; D might be TRBD1 (5 bases). The CDR3 contains 15 residues. Germline CDR1 is SNHLY and CDR2 is FYNNEI. The V end lost 4 bases, the J end lost 1 base, and 11 bases lay between the germline ends. The CDR3 nucleotides are TGTGCCAGCAGTGGGGGGGTCAGAAGCAATCAGCCCCAGCATTTT. It codes for CASSGGVRSNQPQHF.

V is TRBV2 and J is TRBJ1-2, with D possibly being TRBD1 (6 bases). The CDR3 extends over 15 amino acids. V was cut by 2 bases and J by 4 bases, with 14 bases left in between. The germline CDR1 and CDR2 sequences are SNHLY and FYNNEI. As DNA, the CDR3 is TGTGCCAGCAGTGAAAGCAGGGGCGGTGGCTATGGCTACACCTTC. Translating it yields CASSESRGGGYGYTF.

The CDR3 nucleotides are TGTGCCAGCAGCTTAGGTTGGGGAGGCTACAATGAGCAGTTCTTC. Its translation is CASSLGWGGYNEQFF. This sequence joins TRBV7-2 and TRBJ2-1; D perhaps matches TRBD2 (6 bases). V was clipped by 1 base and J by 3 bases, with 10 bases between them. The CDR3 has 15 amino acids. Germline loops: CDR1 SGHTA, CDR2 FQGNSA.

This sequence joins TRBV5-1 and TRBJ2-7, with 8 bases aligning to TRBD1. V gave up 1 base and J gave up 6 bases; unmatched junction bases: 9. Germline V gene sequence: CDR1 SGHRS, CDR2 YFSETQ. The CDR3 sequence is 15 residues long. The CDR3 sequence: CASSLRQGARGEQYF. The CDR3 DNA reads as TGCGCCAGCAGCTTGAGGCAGGGGGCGCGCGGCGAGCAGTACTTC.